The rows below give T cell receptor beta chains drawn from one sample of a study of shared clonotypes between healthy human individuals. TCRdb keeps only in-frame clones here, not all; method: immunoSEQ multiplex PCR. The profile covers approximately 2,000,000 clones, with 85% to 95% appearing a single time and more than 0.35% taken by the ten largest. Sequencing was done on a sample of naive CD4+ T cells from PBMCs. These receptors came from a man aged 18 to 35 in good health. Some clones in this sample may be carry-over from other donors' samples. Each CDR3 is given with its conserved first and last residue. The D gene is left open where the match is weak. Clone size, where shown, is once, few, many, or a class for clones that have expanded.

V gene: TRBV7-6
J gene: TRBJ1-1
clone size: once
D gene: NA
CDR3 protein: CASSLEGAVVTEAFF
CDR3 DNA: TGTGCCAGCAGCTTAGAGGGAGCGGTGGTCACTGAAGCTTTCTTT

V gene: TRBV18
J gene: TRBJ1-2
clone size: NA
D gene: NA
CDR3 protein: CASSVAAPYGYTF
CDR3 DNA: TGTGCCAGCTCAGTGGCGGCCCCCTATGGCTACACCTTC

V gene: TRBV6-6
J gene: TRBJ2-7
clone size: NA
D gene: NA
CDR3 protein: CASSRPGAGASKQYF
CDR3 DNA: TGTGCCAGCAGTCGCCCGGGGGCGGGAGCATCCAAGCAGTACTTC

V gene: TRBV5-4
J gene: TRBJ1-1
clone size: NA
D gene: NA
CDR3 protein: CASSSTLRDTEAFF
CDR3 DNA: TGTGCCAGCAGCTCCACACTCCGGGACACTGAAGCTTTCTTT

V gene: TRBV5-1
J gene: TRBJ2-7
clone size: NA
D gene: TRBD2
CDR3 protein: CASSLVSGSYEQYF
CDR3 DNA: TGCGCCAGCAGCTTGGTTAGCGGGAGCTACGAGCAGTACTTC

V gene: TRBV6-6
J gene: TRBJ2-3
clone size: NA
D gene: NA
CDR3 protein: CASSLQGLSTDTQYF
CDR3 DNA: TGTGCCAGCAGCCTACAGGGTCTAAGCACAGATACGCAGTATTTT

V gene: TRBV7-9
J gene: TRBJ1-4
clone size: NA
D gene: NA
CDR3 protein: CASSLMRVEASNEKLFF
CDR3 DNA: TGTGCCAGCAGCTTAATGAGGGTTGAGGCCTCCAATGAAAAACTGTTTTTT

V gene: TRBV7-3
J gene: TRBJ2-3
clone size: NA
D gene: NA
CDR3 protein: CASSLVQTADTQYF
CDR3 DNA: TGTGCCAGCAGCTTAGTACAGACCGCAGATACGCAGTATTTT

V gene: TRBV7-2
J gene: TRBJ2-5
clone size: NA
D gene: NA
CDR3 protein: CASSSGPTETQYF
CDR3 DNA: TGTGCCAGCAGCTCAGGGCCCACCGAGACCCAGTACTTC

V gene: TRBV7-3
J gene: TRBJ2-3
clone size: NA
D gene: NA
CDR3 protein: CASSSDPASTDTQYF
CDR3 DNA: TGTGCCAGCAGCTCGGACCCCGCTAGCACAGATACGCAGTATTTT

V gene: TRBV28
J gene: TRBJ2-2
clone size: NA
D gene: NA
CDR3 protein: CASITSPGQRRGNTGELFF
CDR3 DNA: TGTGCCAGCATTACATCCCCAGGGCAACGGCGGGGGAACACCGGGGAGCTGTTTTTT

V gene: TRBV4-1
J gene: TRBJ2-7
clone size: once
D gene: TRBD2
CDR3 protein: CASSREGLVNEQYF
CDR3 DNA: TGCGCCAGCAGCCGGGAGGGGCTAGTCAACGAGCAGTACTTC

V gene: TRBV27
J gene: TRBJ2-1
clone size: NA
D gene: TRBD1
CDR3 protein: CASRITGGRRNEQFF
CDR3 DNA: TGTGCCAGCAGGATAACAGGGGGGCGAAGGAATGAGCAGTTCTTC

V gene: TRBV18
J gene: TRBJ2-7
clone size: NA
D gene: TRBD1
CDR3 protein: CASSLRTGEGEQYF
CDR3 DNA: TGTGCCAGCTCCCTACGGACAGGGGAGGGCGAGCAGTACTTC

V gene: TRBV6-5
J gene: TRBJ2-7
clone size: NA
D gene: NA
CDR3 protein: CASSYGGTEKYEQYF
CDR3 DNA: TGTGCCAGCAGTTACGGAGGGACGGAAAAGTACGAGCAGTACTTC

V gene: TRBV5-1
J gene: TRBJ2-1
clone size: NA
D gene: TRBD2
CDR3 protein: CASSSKPLAGAYNEQFF
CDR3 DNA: TGCGCCAGCAGCTCCAAGCCACTAGCGGGAGCCTACAATGAGCAGTTCTTC

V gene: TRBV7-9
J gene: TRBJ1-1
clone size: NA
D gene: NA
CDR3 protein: CASSPRQSQSSEAFF
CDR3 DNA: TGTGCCAGCAGCCCCAGACAGTCCCAGAGCTCGGAGGCTTTCTTT

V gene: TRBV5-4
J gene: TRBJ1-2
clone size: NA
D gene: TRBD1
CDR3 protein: CASSWGQGLSYGYTF
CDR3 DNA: TGTGCCAGCAGCTGGGGACAGGGACTTTCCTATGGCTACACCTTC

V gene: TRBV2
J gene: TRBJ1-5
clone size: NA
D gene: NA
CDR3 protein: CASSELTGFDQPQHF
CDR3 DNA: TGTGCCAGCAGTGAACTTACTGGCTTCGATCAGCCCCAGCATTTT

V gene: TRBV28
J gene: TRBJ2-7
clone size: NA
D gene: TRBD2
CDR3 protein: CASSFGLAGTYEQYF
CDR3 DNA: TGTGCCAGCAGTTTTGGGCTAGCGGGAACCTACGAGCAGTACTTC

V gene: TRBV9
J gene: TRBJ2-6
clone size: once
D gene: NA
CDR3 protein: CASSVVPTSGANVLTF
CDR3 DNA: TGTGCCAGCAGCGTAGTCCCCACCTCTGGGGCCAACGTCCTGACTTTC

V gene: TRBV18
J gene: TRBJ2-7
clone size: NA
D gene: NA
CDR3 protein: CASSPGRTYEQYF
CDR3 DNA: TGTGCCAGCTCACCAGGCAGGACCTACGAGCAGTACTTC

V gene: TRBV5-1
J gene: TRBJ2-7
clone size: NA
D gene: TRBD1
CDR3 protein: CASSQNPGTGYEQYF
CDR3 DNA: TGCGCCAGCAGCCAAAACCCCGGGACAGGGTACGAGCAGTACTTC

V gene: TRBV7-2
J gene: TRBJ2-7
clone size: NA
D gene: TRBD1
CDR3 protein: CASSWTGGYEQYF
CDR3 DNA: TGTGCCAGCAGTTGGACAGGGGGCTACGAGCAGTACTTC

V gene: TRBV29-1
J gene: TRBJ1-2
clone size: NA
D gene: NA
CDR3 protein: CSVEEGQTYGYTF
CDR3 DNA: TGCAGCGTTGAAGAAGGGCAGACCTATGGCTACACCTTC

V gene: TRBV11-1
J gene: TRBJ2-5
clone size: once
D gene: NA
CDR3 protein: CASSLGFQETQYF
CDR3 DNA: TGTGCCAGCAGCTTAGGATTCCAAGAGACCCAGTACTTC

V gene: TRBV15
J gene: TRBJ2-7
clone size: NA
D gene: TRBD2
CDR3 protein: CATSRDSGLGPYEQYF
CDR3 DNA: TGTGCCACCAGCAGAGACTCCGGACTAGGACCTTACGAGCAGTACTTC

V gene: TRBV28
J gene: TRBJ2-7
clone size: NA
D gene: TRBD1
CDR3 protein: CASLGQRAHEQYF
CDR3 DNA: TGTGCCAGCTTGGGACAGAGAGCCCACGAGCAGTACTTC

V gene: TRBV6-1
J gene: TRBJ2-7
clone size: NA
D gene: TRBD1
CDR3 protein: CASRDRGHEQYF
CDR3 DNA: TGTGCCAGCCGGGACAGGGGCCACGAGCAGTACTTC

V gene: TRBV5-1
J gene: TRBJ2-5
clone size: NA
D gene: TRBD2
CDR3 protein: CASSKLAGEETQYF
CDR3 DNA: TGCGCCAGCAGCAAACTAGCGGGAGAAGAGACCCAGTACTTC

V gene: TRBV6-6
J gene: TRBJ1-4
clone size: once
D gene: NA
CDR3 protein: CASSFPPTTNEKLFF
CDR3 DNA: TGTGCCAGCAGTTTCCCGCCTACAACTAATGAAAAACTGTTTTTT

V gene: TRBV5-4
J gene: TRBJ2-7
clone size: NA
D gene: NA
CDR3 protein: CASSLAGGGALSSHEQYF
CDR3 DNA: TGTGCCAGCAGCTTGGCGGGTGGGGGCGCATTGTCTAGCCACGAGCAGTACTTC

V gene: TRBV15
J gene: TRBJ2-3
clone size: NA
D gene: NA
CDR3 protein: CATSKDYSSTDTQYF
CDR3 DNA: TGTGCCACCAGCAAAGACTACTCTAGCACAGATACGCAGTATTTT

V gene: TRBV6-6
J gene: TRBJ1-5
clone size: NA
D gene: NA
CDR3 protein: CASSKAGEHNQPQHF
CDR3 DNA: TGTGCCAGCTCAAAAGCCGGGGAACACAATCAGCCCCAGCATTTT

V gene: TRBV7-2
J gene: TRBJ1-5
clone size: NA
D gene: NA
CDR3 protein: CASSPLGILGNQPQHF
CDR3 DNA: TGTGCCAGCAGCCCCCTTGGGATCCTTGGCAATCAGCCCCAGCATTTT

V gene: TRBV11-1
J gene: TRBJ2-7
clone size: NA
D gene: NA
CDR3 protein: CASSRGAYEQYF
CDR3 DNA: TGTGCCAGCAGCCGAGGGGCGTACGAGCAGTACTTC

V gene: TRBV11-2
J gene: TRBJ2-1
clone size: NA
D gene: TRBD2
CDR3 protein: CASSVLSGRYNEQFF
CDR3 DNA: TGTGCCAGCAGCGTATTGAGCGGGAGGTACAATGAGCAGTTCTTC

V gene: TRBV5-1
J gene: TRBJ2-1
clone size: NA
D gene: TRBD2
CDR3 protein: CASSQTASQREVDEQFF
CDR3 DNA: TGCGCCAGCAGCCAAACCGCGTCGCAGCGGGAGGTGGATGAGCAGTTCTTC

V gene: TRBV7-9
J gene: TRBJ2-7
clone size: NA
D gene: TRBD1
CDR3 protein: CASSFGPGQGAEQYF
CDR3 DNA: TGTGCCAGCAGCTTTGGCCCCGGGCAGGGGGCCGAGCAGTACTTC

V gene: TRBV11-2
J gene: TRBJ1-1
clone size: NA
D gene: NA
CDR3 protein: CASSLRPGNTEAFF
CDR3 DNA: TGTGCCAGCAGCTTAAGGCCGGGGAACACTGAAGCTTTCTTT

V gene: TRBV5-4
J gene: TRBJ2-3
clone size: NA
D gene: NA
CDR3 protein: CASSLANLVPGTDTQYF
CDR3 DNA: TGTGCCAGCAGCTTGGCCAATTTAGTTCCGGGCACAGATACGCAGTATTTT

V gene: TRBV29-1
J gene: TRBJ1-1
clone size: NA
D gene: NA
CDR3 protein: CSVERRQRNTEAFF
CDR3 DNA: TGCAGCGTTGAAAGGAGGCAGAGGAACACTGAAGCTTTCTTT

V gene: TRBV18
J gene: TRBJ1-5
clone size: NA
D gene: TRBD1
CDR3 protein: CASSPDSGGRGPQHF
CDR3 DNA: TGTGCCAGCTCACCGGACTCAGGGGGACGGGGTCCCCAGCATTTT

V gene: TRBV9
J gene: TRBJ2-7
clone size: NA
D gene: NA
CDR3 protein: CASSVFELSYEQYF
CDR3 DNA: TGTGCCAGCAGCGTCTTCGAGCTAAGCTACGAGCAGTACTTC

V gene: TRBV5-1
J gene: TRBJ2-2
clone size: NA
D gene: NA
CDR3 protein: CASGSGLNTGELFF
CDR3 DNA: TGCGCCAGCGGGTCGGGATTGAACACCGGGGAGCTGTTTTTT

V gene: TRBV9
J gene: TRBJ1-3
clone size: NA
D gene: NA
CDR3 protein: CASSVVGAAGNTIYF
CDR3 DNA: TGTGCCAGCAGCGTAGTGGGGGCAGCAGGAAACACCATATATTTT

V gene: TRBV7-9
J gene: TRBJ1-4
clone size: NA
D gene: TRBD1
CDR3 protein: CASSLRQGDEKLFF
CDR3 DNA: TGTGCCAGCAGCTTACGACAGGGGGATGAAAAACTGTTTTTT

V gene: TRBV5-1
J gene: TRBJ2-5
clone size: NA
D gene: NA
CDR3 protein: CASSLDAGPELKTQYF
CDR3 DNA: TGCGCCAGCAGCTTGGACGCAGGGCCGGAACTAAAGACCCAGTACTTC

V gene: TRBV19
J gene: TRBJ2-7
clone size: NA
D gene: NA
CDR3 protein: CASSTDPYEQYF
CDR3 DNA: TGTGCCAGTAGTACGGACCCCTACGAGCAGTACTTC

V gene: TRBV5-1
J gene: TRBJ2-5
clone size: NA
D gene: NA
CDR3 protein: CASSLYGVETQYF
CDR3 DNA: TGCGCCAGCAGCTTATACGGGGTAGAGACCCAGTACTTC

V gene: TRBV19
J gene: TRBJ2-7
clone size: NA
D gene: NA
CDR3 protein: CASSIGGAQPLYEQYF
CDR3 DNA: TGTGCCAGTAGTATAGGGGGAGCACAGCCTCTCTACGAGCAGTACTTC

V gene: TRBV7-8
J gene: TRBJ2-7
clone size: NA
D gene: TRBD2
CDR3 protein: CASSPGLARHYEQYF
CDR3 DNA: TGTGCCAGCAGCCCGGGACTAGCGAGACACTACGAGCAGTACTTC